This T cell receptor beta chain appears in the sequencing data of a study of monozygotic twins with inflammatory bowel disease. Whole blood without T cell sorting served as the source of isolated total RNA. Per the germline V gene, CDR1 is DFQATT and CDR2 is SNEGSKA (reference sequence). This CDR3 is built from 17 residues. TCRdb reworked the 5' RACE reads into one entry per CDR3 protein, no DNA. This sample's table has fewer than 200,000 distinct CDR3 sequences. V gene TRBV20-1 combines with J gene TRBJ2-7; TCRdb selects TRBD2, and the lack of DNA leaves this call unchecked. The sequenced material came from blood. This clonotype originated in a human donor with ulcerative colitis or Crohn's disease, or a healthy co-twin of an affected twin (not recorded which). This chain's CDR3 is CSAPNRLWGSGRGEQYF.